These 9 T cell receptor beta chains were all obtained from the same sample, sequenced in a study of identical twins. In TCRdb, the 5' RACE reads were re-called with MiXCR into one record per CDR3 protein. Among more than 1.5 million distinct CDR3 sequences listed, 32% were seen once. The sequenced material came from cord blood. The receptor set was obtained from a newborn girl in good health.

The rearrangement uses TRBV4-2 and TRBJ2-7, with TRBD1 matching over 8 bases. V lost 0 bases, J lost 7 bases, and 14 bases stayed unmatched. The germline gives CDR1 LGHNA, CDR2 YNFKEQ. The CDR3 extends over 17 amino acids. CDR3 sequence (DNA): TGTGCCAGCAGCCAAGATGGCCCAGGGGGCGCCCGCAATGAGCAGTACTTC. Its protein product is CASSQDGPGGARNEQYF.

This clonotype has a count of ten or more. The chain carries TRBV7-2 and TRBJ2-3; 9 bases agree with TRBD2. Germline V CDR1 and CDR2: SGHTA, FQGNSA. The CDR3 is 16 amino acids. V shed 1 base, J shed 3 bases, and the junction held 5 bases outside the gene matches. CDR3 DNA: TGTGCCAGCAGCTTAGTCTCTAGCGGGATAACAGATACGCAGTATTTT. Its translation is CASSLVSSGITDTQYF.

This clonotype turned up a few times. The genes are TRBV4-2 and TRBJ2-1, with 8 bases aligning to TRBD2. CDR1 LGHNA and CDR2 YNFKEQ come from the germline V gene. The V gene end was trimmed by 1 base and the J gene end by 5 bases; junction bases not matched to a gene: 7. The CDR3 loop spans 16 amino acids. CDR3 DNA: TGTGCCAGCAGCCAAGGGGAGGCGCGGGGGGACAATGAGCAGTTCTTC. Translated, it gives CASSQGEARGDNEQFF.

This clonotype was seen repeatedly, ten times or more. Germline and junction disagree at one end, which may indicate a read error. The CDR3 spells CASSQDPNNEQFF. CDR3 bases: TGTGCCAGCAGCCAAGACCCGAACAATGAGCAGTTCTTC. The rearrangement joins TRBV4-1 to TRBJ2-1; D gene uncertain. Looked up from germline, CDR1 is MGHRA and CDR2 is YSYEKL. CDR3 length: 13 amino acids.

This clonotype was counted a few times. The chain couples TRBV10-3 to TRBJ1-1; D possibly corresponds to TRBD1 (5 bases). The CDR3 extends over 13 amino acids. Germline CDR1 and CDR2: ENHRY and SYGVKD. The V end lost 11 bases, the J end lost 1 base, and 14 bases lay between the germline ends. The CDR3 nucleotides are TGTGCCGGATCAGGGAAACCGAACACTGAAGCTTTCTTT. Translating it yields CAGSGKPNTEAFF.

In its sample, this clonotype was seen a few times. V and J are TRBV5-1 and TRBJ1-6; 8 nucleotides match TRBD1. Germline V CDR1 and CDR2: SGHRS, YFSETQ. J gave up 2 bases and V 0 bases, and 4 bases lay outside the gene matches. CDR3 length: 17 residues. The CDR3 region has the DNA TGCGCCAGCAGCTTGGAAGGACAGGGTGCCTATAATTCACCCCTCCACTTT. Amino acid sequence: CASSLEGQGAYNSPLHF.

The CDR3 region is CASRTGMSTNEKLFF. Written as DNA, the CDR3 is TGTGCCAGCAGGACGGGCATGTCAACTAATGAAAAACTGTTTTTT. This chain joins TRBV7-2 and TRBJ1-4; no definite D call. The CDR3 is 15 amino acids. The V end was cut by 6 bases, the J end by 0 bases, with 11 bases between. Germline lookup yields CDR1 SGHTA and CDR2 FQGNSA.

This clonotype was seen only a few times. This chain links TRBV14 with TRBJ1-4; D uncertain. The V gene lost 1 base and the J gene lost 4 bases, with 7 bases spanning the gap. The CDR3 spans 14 residues. Looked up from germline, CDR1 is SGHDN and CDR2 is FVKESK. CDR3: CASSQVQINEKLFF. DNA for the CDR3: TGTGCCAGCAGCCAAGTCCAGATTAATGAAAAACTGTTTTTT.

This clonotype was found a few times. The V gene is TRBV12-3 or TRBV12-4, the J gene TRBJ1-5, with TRBD1 identical over 7 bases. The V and J ends lost 4 bases and 1 base, in that order; junction bases with no gene match: 7. This CDR3 comprises 16 residues. Written as DNA, the CDR3 is TGTGCCAGCAGTTCCCATCAACAGGGGAGCAATCAGCCCCAGCATTTT. This translates into CASSSHQQGSNQPQHF.